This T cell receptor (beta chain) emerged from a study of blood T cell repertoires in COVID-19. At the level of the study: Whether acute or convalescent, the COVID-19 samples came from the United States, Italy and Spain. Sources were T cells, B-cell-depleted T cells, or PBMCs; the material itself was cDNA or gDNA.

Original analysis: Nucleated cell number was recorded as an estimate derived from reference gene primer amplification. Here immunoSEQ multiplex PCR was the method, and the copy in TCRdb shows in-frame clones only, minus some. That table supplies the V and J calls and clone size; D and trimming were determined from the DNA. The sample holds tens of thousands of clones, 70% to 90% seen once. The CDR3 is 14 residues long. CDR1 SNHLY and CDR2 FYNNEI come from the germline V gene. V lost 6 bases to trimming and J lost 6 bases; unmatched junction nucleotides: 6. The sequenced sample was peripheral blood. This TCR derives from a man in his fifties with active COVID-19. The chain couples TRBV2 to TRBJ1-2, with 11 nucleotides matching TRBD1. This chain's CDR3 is CASRGDRGDHGYTF. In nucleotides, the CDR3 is TGTGCCAGCAGGGGGGACAGGGGGGACCATGGCTACACCTTC.